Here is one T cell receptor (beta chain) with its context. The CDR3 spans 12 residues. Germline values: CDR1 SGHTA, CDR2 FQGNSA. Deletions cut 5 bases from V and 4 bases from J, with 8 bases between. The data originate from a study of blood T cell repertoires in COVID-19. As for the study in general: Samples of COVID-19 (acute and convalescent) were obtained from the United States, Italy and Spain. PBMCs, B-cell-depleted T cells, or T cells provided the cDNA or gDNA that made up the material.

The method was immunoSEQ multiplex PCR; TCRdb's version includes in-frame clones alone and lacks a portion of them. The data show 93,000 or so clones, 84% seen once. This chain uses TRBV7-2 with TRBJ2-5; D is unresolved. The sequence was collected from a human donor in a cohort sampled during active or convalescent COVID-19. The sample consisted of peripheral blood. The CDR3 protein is CASSRGRETQYF. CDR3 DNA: TGTGCCAGCAGCCGAGGAAGAGAGACCCAGTACTTC.